This TCR beta chain is drawn from a study of T cells in Graves' hyperthyroidism and ophthalmopathy. Turning to this clonotype: Being one base from a much bigger clone, this may be a read error.

Authors of the study amplified TCR beta CDR3 regions from RNA transcripts. A first-round RT-PCR of the TCR CDR3 used the HTBI primer set. In TCRdb, the multiplex PCR reads were re-called with MiXCR into one record per CDR3 protein. The data hold more than 500,000 distinct CDR3 sequences, with about half observed a single time. The CDR3 contains 10 residues. Trimming left V 10 bases short and J 5 bases short, with 6 bases between. The genes are TRBV12-3 or TRBV12-4 and TRBJ1-5; D call uncertain. The material sequenced was peripheral blood or thyroid tissue (not recorded which). This clonotype originated in an adult woman with Graves' disease, either hyperthyroidism or ophthalmopathy (not recorded which). The CDR3 region is CAINDQPQHF. CDR3 nucleotide sequence: TGTGCCATCAACGATCAGCCCCAGCATTTT.